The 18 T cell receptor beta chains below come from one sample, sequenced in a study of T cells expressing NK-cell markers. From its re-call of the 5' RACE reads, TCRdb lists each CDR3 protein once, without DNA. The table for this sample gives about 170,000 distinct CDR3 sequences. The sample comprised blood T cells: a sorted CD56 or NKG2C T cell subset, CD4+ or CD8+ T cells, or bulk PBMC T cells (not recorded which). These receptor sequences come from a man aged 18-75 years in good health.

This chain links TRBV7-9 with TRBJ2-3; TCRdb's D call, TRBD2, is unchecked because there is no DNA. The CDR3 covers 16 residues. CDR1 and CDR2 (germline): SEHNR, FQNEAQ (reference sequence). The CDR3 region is CASSPRGTSVTDTQYF.

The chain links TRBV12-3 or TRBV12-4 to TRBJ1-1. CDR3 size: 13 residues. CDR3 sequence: CASSLWVNTEAFF.

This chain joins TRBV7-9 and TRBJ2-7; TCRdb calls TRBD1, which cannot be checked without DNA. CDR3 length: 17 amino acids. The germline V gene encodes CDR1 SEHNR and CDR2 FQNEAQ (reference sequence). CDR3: CASSLGYSGGRTYEQYF.

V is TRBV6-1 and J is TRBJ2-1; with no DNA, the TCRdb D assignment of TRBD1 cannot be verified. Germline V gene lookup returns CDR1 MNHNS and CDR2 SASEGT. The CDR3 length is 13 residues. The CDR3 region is CASSPRGGNEQFF.

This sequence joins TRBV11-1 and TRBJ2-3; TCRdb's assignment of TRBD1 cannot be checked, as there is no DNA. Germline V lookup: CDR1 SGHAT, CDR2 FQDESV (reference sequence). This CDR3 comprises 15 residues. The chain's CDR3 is CASSFAPGATDTQYF.

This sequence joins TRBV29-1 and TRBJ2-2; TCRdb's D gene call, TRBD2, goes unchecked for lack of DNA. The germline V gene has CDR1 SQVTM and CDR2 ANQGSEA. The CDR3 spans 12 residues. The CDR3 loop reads CSVYPSSGELFF.

The CDR3 loop is CSVPSLTNYGYTF. The chain links TRBV29-1 to TRBJ1-2. From germline, CDR1 is SQVTM and CDR2 ANQGSEA. The CDR3 length is 13 residues.

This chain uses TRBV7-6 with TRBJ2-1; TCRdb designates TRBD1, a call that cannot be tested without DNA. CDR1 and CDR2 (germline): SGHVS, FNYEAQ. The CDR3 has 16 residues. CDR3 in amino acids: CASSAGWGSGANEQFF.

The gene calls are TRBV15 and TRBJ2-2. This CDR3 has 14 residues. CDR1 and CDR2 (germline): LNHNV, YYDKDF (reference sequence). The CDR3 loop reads CATSRASRSGELFF.

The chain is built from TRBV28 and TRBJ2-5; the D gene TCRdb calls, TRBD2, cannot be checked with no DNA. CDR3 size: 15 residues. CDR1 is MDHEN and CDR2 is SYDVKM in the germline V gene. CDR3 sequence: CASRTTGPLRETQYF.

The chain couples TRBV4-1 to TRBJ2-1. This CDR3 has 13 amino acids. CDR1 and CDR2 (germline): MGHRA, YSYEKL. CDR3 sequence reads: CASSQDRRDEQFF.

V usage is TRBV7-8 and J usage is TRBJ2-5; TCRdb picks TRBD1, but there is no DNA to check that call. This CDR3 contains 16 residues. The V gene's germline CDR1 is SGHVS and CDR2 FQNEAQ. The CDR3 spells CASSLEQLTGLETQYF.

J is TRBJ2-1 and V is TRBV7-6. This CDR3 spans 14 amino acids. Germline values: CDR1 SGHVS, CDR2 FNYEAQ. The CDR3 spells CASSFDLGYNEQFF.

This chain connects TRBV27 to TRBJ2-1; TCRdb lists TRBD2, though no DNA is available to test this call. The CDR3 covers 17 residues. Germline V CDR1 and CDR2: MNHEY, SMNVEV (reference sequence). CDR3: CASSTRTSGTRYNEQFF.

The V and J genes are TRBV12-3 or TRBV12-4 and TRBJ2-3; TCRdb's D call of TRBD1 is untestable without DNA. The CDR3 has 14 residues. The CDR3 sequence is CASRGWGAGDTQYF.

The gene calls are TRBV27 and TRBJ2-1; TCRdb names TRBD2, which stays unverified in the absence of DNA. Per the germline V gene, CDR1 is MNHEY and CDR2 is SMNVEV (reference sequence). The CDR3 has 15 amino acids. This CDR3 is CASSLSVAGGNEQFF.

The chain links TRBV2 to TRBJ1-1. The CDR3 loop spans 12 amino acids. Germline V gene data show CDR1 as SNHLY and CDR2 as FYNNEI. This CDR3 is CASSLLVHEAFF.

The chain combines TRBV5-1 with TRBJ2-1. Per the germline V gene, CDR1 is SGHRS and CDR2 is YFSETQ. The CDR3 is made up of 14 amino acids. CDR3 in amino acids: CASTEGTYYNEQFF.